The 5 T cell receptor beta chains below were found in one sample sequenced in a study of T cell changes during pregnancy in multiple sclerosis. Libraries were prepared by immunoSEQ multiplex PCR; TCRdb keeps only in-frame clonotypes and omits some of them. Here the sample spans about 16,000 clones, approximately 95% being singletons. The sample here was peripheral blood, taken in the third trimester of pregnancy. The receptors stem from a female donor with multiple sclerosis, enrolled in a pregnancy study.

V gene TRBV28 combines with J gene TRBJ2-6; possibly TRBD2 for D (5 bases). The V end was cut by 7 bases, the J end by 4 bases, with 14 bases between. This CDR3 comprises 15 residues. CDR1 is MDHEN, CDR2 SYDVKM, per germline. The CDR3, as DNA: TGTGCCAGCACCCCACCGGGGATGGGGGCCAACGTCCTGACTTTC. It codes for CASTPPGMGANVLTF.

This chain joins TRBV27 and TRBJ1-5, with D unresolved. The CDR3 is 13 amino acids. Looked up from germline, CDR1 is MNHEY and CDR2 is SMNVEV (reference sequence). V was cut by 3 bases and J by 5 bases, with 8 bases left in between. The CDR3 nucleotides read TGTGCCAGCAGTTTTATTTCCCATCAGCCCCAGCATTTT. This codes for CASSFISHQPQHF.

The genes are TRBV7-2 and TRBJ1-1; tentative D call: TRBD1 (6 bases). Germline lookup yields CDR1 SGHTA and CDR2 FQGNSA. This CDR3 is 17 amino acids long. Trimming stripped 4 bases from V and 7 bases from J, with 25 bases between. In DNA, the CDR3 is TGTGCCAGCAGCTATGCGGTGGGGATCAGGGGACGCGGTGAAGCTTTCTTT. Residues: CASSYAVGIRGRGEAFF.

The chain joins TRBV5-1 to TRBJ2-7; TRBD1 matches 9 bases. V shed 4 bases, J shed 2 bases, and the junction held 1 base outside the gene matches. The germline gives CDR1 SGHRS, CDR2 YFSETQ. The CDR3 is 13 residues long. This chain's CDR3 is CASSGQGTYEQYF. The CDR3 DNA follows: TGCGCCAGCAGCGGACAGGGGACCTACGAGCAGTACTTC.

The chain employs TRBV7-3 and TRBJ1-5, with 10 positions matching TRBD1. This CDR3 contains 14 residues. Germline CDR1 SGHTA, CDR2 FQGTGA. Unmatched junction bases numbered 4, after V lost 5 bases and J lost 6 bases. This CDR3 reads CASSKTGGGQPQHF. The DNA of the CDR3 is TGTGCCAGCAGCAAGACAGGGGGCGGTCAGCCCCAGCATTTT.